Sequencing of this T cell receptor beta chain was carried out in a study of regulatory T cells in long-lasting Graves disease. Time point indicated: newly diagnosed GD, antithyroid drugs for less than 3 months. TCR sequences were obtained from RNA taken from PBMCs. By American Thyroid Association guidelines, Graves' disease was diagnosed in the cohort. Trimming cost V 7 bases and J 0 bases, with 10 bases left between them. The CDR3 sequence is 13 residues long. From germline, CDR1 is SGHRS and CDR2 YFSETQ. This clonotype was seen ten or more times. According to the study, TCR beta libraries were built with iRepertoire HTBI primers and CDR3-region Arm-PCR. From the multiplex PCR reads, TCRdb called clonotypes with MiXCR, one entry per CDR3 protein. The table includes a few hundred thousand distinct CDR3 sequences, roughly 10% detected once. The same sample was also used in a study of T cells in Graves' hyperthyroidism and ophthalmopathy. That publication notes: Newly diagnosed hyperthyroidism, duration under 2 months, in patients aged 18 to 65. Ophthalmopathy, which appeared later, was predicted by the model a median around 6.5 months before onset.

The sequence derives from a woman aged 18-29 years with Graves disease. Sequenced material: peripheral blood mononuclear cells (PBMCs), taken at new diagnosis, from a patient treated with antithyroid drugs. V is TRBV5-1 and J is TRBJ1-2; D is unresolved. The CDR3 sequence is CASRELANYGYTF. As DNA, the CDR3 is TGCGCCAGCCGCGAGTTAGCTAACTATGGCTACACCTTC.